The rows below give T cell receptor beta chains drawn from one sample of a study of breast tumors, draining lymph nodes, adjacent tissues. TCRdb recomputed calls from the multiplex PCR reads with MiXCR, one row per CDR3 protein. Of 33,000 or so distinct CDR3 sequences listed, 60% to 70% are singletons. Sequenced input: breast tumor tissue. These receptors were obtained from a female donor with breast cancer. Some clones in this sample may be carry-over from other donors' samples. Each CDR3 is given with its conserved first and last residue. The size entry is marked missing in some rows and otherwise reads once, few, many or a size class.

clone size	V gene	J gene	CDR3 protein
medium-sized	TRBV2	TRBJ1-3	CASSVDSGNTIYF
.	TRBV20-1	TRBJ1-3	CSARAPDREAGNTIYF
.	TRBV29-1	TRBJ2-1	CSVLGQGGYNEQFF
.	TRBV7-9	TRBJ2-6	CASSLGQRVTF
.	TRBV6-5	TRBJ1-4	CASSPNRETNEKLFF
many	TRBV28	TRBJ2-5	CASGTDTYQETQYF
.	TRBV7-2	TRBJ2-5	CASSLVLAGGGTQHF
.	TRBV7-3	TRBJ2-5	CASSLAGGRGKTQYF
.	TRBV20-1	TRBJ2-3	CSASLARTDTQYF
.	TRBV9	TRBJ2-7	CASSVQGASYEQYF
many	TRBV12-3/TRBV12-4	TRBJ2-3	CASSLLAGTDTQYF
many	TRBV6-1	TRBJ2-7	CASSEQVPPYEQYF
.	TRBV6-1	TRBJ2-6	CASSATGGAGANVLTF
.	TRBV5-1	TRBJ2-5	CASRLALQETQYF
.	TRBV20-1	TRBJ2-7	CSARDPSTSGYEQYF
once	TRBV6-1	TRBJ1-2	CASESGQGAIYGYTF
.	TRBV27	TRBJ2-7	CANSSASGTGRHEQYF
.	TRBV15	TRBJ2-3	CATSKGLAVGTDTQYF
.	TRBV7-9	TRBJ2-5	CASSLGGGTQYF
few	TRBV7-9	TRBJ1-6	CASSLVRRGDSPLHF
.	TRBV20-1	TRBJ2-1	CSARAVLERQFF
medium-sized	TRBV27	TRBJ1-4	CASSPPRQGGFNEKLFF
many	TRBV7-2	TRBJ2-7	CASSSTGGSYEQYF
.	TRBV19	TRBJ2-6	CASSISGTNSGANVLTF
once	TRBV20-1	TRBJ2-1	CSAIYNEQFF
few	TRBV29-1	TRBJ1-5	CSVEDREGNQPQHF
.	TRBV20-1	TRBJ1-4	CSAREGGSEKLFF
many	TRBV2	TRBJ2-1	CASRGTSGSLDEQFF
.	TRBV20-1	TRBJ1-6	CSAGATGRTSPLHF
.	TRBV7-3	TRBJ2-1	CASSLELAGALNEQFF
few	TRBV7-9	TRBJ1-2	CASSLLQDYGYTF
.	TRBV12-3/TRBV12-4	TRBJ2-2	CASSLGASGNTGELFF
.	TRBV7-9	TRBJ1-5	CASSLEGSNSNQPQHF
.	TRBV14	TRBJ1-6	CASSQEDSPLHF
.	TRBV5-1	TRBJ1-4	CASSNGASTNEKLFF
.	TRBV11-2	TRBJ2-1	CASRFSDGGDNEQFF
.	TRBV2	TRBJ1-2	CASSGTTSLSF
few	TRBV29-1	TRBJ2-3	CSVLVGGSDTQYF
.	TRBV19	TRBJ2-6	CASSKGDGANVLTF
.	TRBV7-8	TRBJ2-5	CASSRDRDLMKTQYF
.	TRBV19	TRBJ1-6	CASSTDRGWNSPLHF
.	TRBV10-2	TRBJ2-1	CASSESNRGGSSREQFF
.	TRBV19	TRBJ2-2	CASSRDLTNTGELFF
many	TRBV4-3	TRBJ1-1	CASSHLTGRNTEAFF
.	TRBV5-1	TRBJ2-1	CASSPDSYNEQFF
.	TRBV6-1	TRBJ1-2	CASSYSNYGYTF
.	TRBV7-3	TRBJ2-3	CASSLSGTDTQYF
.	TRBV7-9	TRBJ2-2	CASSSPSGSRLTELFF
.	TRBV9	TRBJ2-1	CASSEGGRNEQFF
few	TRBV4-1	TRBJ1-6	CASSQRLDRGFSPLHF
few	TRBV19	TRBJ1-1	CASSIRGGTEAFF
.	TRBV5-8	TRBJ2-5	CASSLASGETQYF
.	TRBV19	TRBJ2-3	CASRDQGGTQYF
.	TRBV6-5	TRBJ2-7	CASGDRGHEQYF
.	TRBV7-2	TRBJ2-1	CASSDYNEQFF
medium-sized	TRBV7-9	TRBJ1-6	CASSLGADTNSPLHF
.	TRBV20-1	TRBJ2-1	CSAQDLGLPRNEQFF
once	TRBV12-3/TRBV12-4	TRBJ1-3	CASSLRGNGGNTIYF
few	TRBV19	TRBJ2-6	CASTRDIGANVLTF
.	TRBV25-1	TRBJ1-3	CASSLGAGNTIYF